This T cell receptor beta chain was observed in a study of chemoradiotherapy in HPV16-positive cancers. Repeated repertoire sampling spanned the course of chemoradiotherapy. CDR3 size: 12 residues. Germline-derived CDR1 and CDR2 are SGHDN and FVKESK. Between the trimmed V and J ends, which lost 3 bases and 6 bases, there was a span of 7 bases. Measured with immunoSEQ multiplex PCR; TCRdb has only the in-frame clones, and not every one. The repertoire holds about 15,000 clones, around 70% seen once, with less than 9.5% in the top ten. The input for sequencing was tumor tissue, taken from a patient who underwent chemoradiotherapy. V usage is TRBV14 and J usage is TRBJ2-3; D gene ambiguous. The receptor comes from a human donor with HPV-associated anogenital cancer. The CDR3 is CASSQADDTQYF. As DNA, the CDR3 is TGTGCCAGCAGCCAGGCAGACGATACGCAGTATTTT. Supplemented by reference TRBV14 and TRBJ2-3, the full variable domain reads EAGVTQFPSHSVIEKGQTVTLRCDPISGHDNLYWYRRVMGKEIKFLLHFVKESKQDESGMPNNRFLAERTGGTYSTLKVQPAELEDSGVYFCASSQADDTQYFGPGTRLTVL.